The 15 T cell receptor beta chains presented below share a single source sample, sequenced in a study of a mutant IDH1 vaccine in newly diagnosed glioma. The protocol was immunoSEQ multiplex PCR, while the TCRdb copy is restricted to in-frame clones and leaves out a portion. The data hold 110,000 or so clones, with roughly 90% observed a single time. No antigen has been assigned to these receptors. Specified time point: week 11, during vaccination. Vaccination used 300 ug of mutant IDH1 20-mer peptide per dose, with topical imiquimod. This material consisted of PBMCs, taken from a glioma patient whose treatment included an IDH1 peptide vaccine. The receptor source for this set is a woman aged 50 to 65 with glioma.

This clone was recorded once. The chain carries TRBV5-1 and TRBJ1-2; D gene unclear. The CDR3 length is 17 residues. V was pared by 1 base and J by 2 bases, with 18 bases between. Germline values: CDR1 SGHRS, CDR2 YFSETQ. CDR3 DNA sequence: TGCGCCAGCAGCTTGAACCCCGGCTGGGAGGCCAACTATGGCTACACCTTC. Its protein is CASSLNPGWEANYGYTF.

This clone has a single count. The chain is built from TRBV5-6 and TRBJ2-3, with TRBD2 as a possible D gene (6 bases). This CDR3 contains 16 residues. V lost 5 bases, J lost 1 base, and 17 bases lay in between. CDR1 and CDR2 from the germline V gene are SGHDT and YYEEEE. The CDR3 sequence is CASRDNPGLGTDTQYF. The CDR3 DNA follows: TGTGCCAGCAGAGACAACCCGGGACTTGGCACAGATACGCAGTATTTT.

The rearrangement joins TRBV27 to TRBJ2-7; D not resolved. CDR3 size: 9 residues. V was trimmed by 8 bases and J by 5 bases, leaving 4 bases between them. Germline CDR1 reads MNHEY; CDR2 reads SMNVEV (reference sequence). Here the CDR3 reads CASGDEQYF. In nucleotides, the CDR3 is TGTGCCAGCGGCGACGAGCAGTACTTC.

The chain uses TRBV5-1 and TRBJ2-1; 9 nucleotides align to TRBD1. V shed 5 bases and J 1 base; nucleotides not matched to a gene: 7. The CDR3 runs to 16 residues. CDR1 and CDR2 (germline): SGHRS, YFSETQ. The CDR3, as DNA: TGCGCCAGCAGTAGGGCCGGGACAGGGTCCTACAATGAGCAGTTCTTC. This sequence encodes CASSRAGTGSYNEQFF.

This clone was counted a single time. The CDR3 region is CASSSPPSEAFF. CDR3 nucleotide sequence: TGTGCCAGCAGCTCCCCCCCCTCCGAAGCTTTCTTT. The chain joins TRBV7-2 to TRBJ1-1, with D hard to call. Germline V lookup: CDR1 SGHTA, CDR2 FQGNSA. This CDR3 spans 12 amino acids. With 4 bases removed from V and 8 bases from J, the gap between germline ends came to 11 bases. The full variable domain, in which reference TRBV7-2 and TRBJ1-1 provide the parts outside the CDR3, is GAGVSQSPSNKVTEKGKDVELRCDPISGHTALYWYRQSLGQGLEFLIYFQGNSAPDKSGLPSDRFSAERTGGSVSTLTIQRTQQEDSAVYLCASSSPPSEAFFGQGTRLTVV.

This chain uses TRBV4-1 with TRBJ2-5; 9 nucleotides match TRBD2. TRBJ2-7 explains the end of the DNA better; the J call may be wrong. CDR1 and CDR2 (germline): MGHRA, YSYEKL. The CDR3 has 14 residues. CDR3 bases: TGCGCCAGCAGGCGGGCGGGAGGGCCCTACGAGCAGTACTTC. This translates into CASRRAGGPYEQYF.

The chain recombines TRBV27 with TRBJ1-4; 9 bases are a match to TRBD1. The CDR3 runs 15 residues. J was trimmed by 5 bases and V by 4 bases; bases with no gene match: 5. Germline V gene sequence: CDR1 MNHEY, CDR2 SMNVEV (reference sequence). CDR3 sequence (DNA): TGTGCCAGCAGTTCCCCGACAGGGGGGAATGAAAAACTGTTTTTT. It specifies CASSSPTGGNEKLFF.

J is TRBJ1-3 and V is TRBV6-5; 10 bases line up with TRBD1. The CDR3 covers 15 residues. V shed 6 bases, J shed 0 bases, and the junction held 2 bases outside the gene matches. Germline assignment: CDR1 MNHEY and CDR2 SVGAGI. CDR3 loop: CASSRDRGSGNTIYF. In nucleotides, the CDR3 is TGTGCCAGCAGCCGGGACAGGGGCTCTGGAAACACCATATATTTT.

This clone was detected only a few times. This sequence joins TRBV7-9 and TRBJ1-5, with D possibly TRBD1 on 6 matching bases. CDR3 length: 13 residues. CDR1 SEHNR and CDR2 FQNEAQ come from the germline V gene (reference sequence). V was cut by 2 bases and J by 5 bases, with 7 bases left in between. The CDR3 nucleotides are TGTGCCAGCAGCTTAAGGGGGGATCAGCCCCAGCATTTT. Its protein is CASSLRGDQPQHF.

This rearrangement joins TRBV7-8 to TRBJ1-1, with D maybe TRBD1 (5 bases). Germline V gene lookup returns CDR1 SGHVS and CDR2 FQNEAQ. The CDR3 sequence is 16 residues long. V was trimmed by 1 base and J by 6 bases, leaving 18 bases between them. CDR3 region: CASSLEGAGMRSEAFF. Written as DNA, the CDR3 is TGTGCCAGCAGCTTAGAGGGCGCAGGGATGAGGTCTGAAGCTTTCTTT.

The genes are TRBV18 and TRBJ1-5; tentative D call: TRBD1 (5 bases). The CDR3 extends over 14 amino acids. Trimming left V 6 bases short and J 2 bases short, with 11 bases between. Germline V gene lookup returns CDR1 KGHSH and CDR2 LQKENI. The CDR3 nucleotides are TGTGCCAGCTCCGGGATGGGGGGCAATCAGCCCCAGCATTTT. Translated: CASSGMGGNQPQHF.

The chain joins TRBV9 to TRBJ2-7; 8 bases map to TRBD1. The CDR3 spans 15 residues. Losses at the gene ends were 0 bases for V and 7 bases for J; bases not matched to a gene: 9. Germline CDR1 SGDLS, CDR2 YYNGEE. DNA of the CDR3: TGTGCCAGCAGCGTAGGGTCAGGGGGCCCTTGGGAGCAGTACTTC. Amino acids: CASSVGSGGPWEQYF. The entire variable domain, with the rest obtained from reference TRBV9 and TRBJ2-7, is as follows: DSGVTQTPKHLITATGQRVTLRCSPRSGDLSVYWYQQSLDQGLQFLIQYYNGEERAKGNILERFSAQQFPDLHSELNLSSLELGDSALYFCASSVGSGGPWEQYFGPGTRLTVT.

The V call is TRBV5-1, the J call TRBJ2-5, with unresolved D. The J call may be mistaken, given a closer DNA end match to TRBJ2-7. This CDR3 contains 16 residues. Germline CDR1 and CDR2: SGHRS and YFSETQ. CDR3 DNA sequence: TGCGCCAGCAGCTTCTGGTCAGGACGGAACTCCTACGAGCAGTACTTC. Encoded protein: CASSFWSGRNSYEQYF.

J is TRBJ2-7 and V is TRBV5-1; 13 positions agree with TRBD2. The J segment lost 7 bases and the V segment lost 4 bases, leaving 14 bases of the junction unmatched. Germline V gene lookup returns CDR1 SGHRS and CDR2 YFSETQ. CDR3 size: 17 residues. The CDR3 coding sequence is TGCGCCAGCAGCCCCCCCACACTAGCGGGAGGGCTTGGTGAGCAGTACTTC. As protein: CASSPPTLAGGLGEQYF.

The chain couples TRBV7-9 to TRBJ2-5; D is unresolved. Germline V gene sequence: CDR1 SEHNR, CDR2 FQNEAQ (reference sequence). This CDR3 comprises 10 residues. The V end lost 7 bases, the J end lost 5 bases, and 5 bases lay between the germline ends. The CDR3 nucleotides are TGTGCCAGCAATGGGGAGACCCAGTACTTC. As protein: CASNGETQYF.